This T cell receptor (beta chain) is drawn from a study of technical replicates of blood from several donors (TCRdb year 2017). This clone was detected once. Its recognized antigen is unknown. No quality values exist for individual bases; no much larger clone is one base distant. The method was the immunoSEQ multiplex PCR assay. Entries here come from immuneACCESS through TCRdb and include only in-frame sequences with V and J called. Some clones fail to appear in such tables; in the studies checked, an unresolved V gene covers under half of the shortfall, and the cause of the remainder is unknown. The sample includes tens of thousands of clones, with about 87% observed a single time. The ten largest make up less than 6.5% of the sample. The receptor was isolated from a human donor in good health. Some clones in this sample may be carry-over from other donors' samples. The sample taken for sequencing was PBMCs.

The CDR3 protein: CASSWGRGTGVAEAFF. The sequenced DNA is TGTGCCAGCAGCTGGGGCCGCGGGACGGGAGTGGCTGAAGCTTTCTTT. The sequence joins TRBV7-9 to TRBJ1-1; matching of 5 bases hints at TRBD1 as the D gene. The CDR3 goes from the cysteine to the phenylalanine over 16 residues. Kept here is only the CDR3 DNA, which spans 48 bases and is read in frame from base 1. From the germline V gene (reference sequence), CDR1 is SEHNR and CDR2 is FQNEAQ. V loses 4 bases, J loses 6 bases, and the germline ends lie 21 bases apart.